The 9 T cell receptor beta chains in this list originate from one sample, sequenced in a study of tissue T cells after allogeneic stem cell transplantation. Time point of the sample: mouse harvest day 7 after allogeneic transplant. Mouse grafts combined 10^7 T-cell-depleted bone marrow cells with 10^6 splenic CD5+ T cells. Sequencing was performed with immunoSEQ multiplex PCR; in TCRdb, only in-frame clones are kept and a portion is missing. The repertoire holds roughly 10,000 clones, with more than 30% as singletons. Sequenced material: skin. These receptors all stem from a female BALB/c mouse given C57BL/6 T cells with graft-versus-host disease after an allogeneic hematopoietic cell transplant.

This clone appeared a few times. Genes here carry mouse names. The read ends 1 residue shy of where the CDR3 ends; the end is completed using the germline J gene. V and J are TRBV26 and TRBJ1-3; D is undetermined. Trimming took off 1 base at V and 2 bases at J, with 6 bases between the two ends. The CDR3 runs 14 residues. The germline gives CDR1 KGHPV, CDR2 FQNQEV (reference sequence). This chain's CDR3 is CASSLLGAGNTLYF. Partial CDR3 DNA: TGTGCCAGCAGTCTGTTAGGAGCTGGAAATACGCTCTAT.

A few counts support this clone. Germline and genes here are mouse. The read ends 1 residue shy of where the CDR3 ends; the end is completed using the germline J gene. The chain is built from TRBV16 and TRBJ2-1; D gene uncertain. Germline loops: CDR1 SGHSA, CDR2 FRNQAP. Deletions cut 0 bases from V and 0 bases from J, with 3 bases between. The CDR3 runs 14 residues. The CDR3 DNA, read in part, is TGTGCAAGCAGCTTAGACGGTAACTATGCTGAGCAGTTC. This sequence encodes CASSLDGNYAEQF. The full CDR3 reads CASSLDGNYAEQFF.

Turning to this clone: Mouse gene names and germline throughout. The read is 1 residue too short to cover the CDR3 end, so that end is filled in from the germline J gene. The rearrangement links TRBV26 to TRBJ2-7, with TRBD2 as a possible D gene (6 bases). The germline V gene encodes CDR1 KGHPV and CDR2 FQNQEV (reference sequence). The CDR3 contains 12 residues. Trimming cost V 2 bases and J 7 bases, with 9 bases left between them. The DNA read from the CDR3 is TGTGCCAGCAGTCTGCGGGGGGAGGAACAGTAC. As protein: CASSLRGEEQY. The full CDR3 reads CASSLRGEEQYF.

With regard to this clone: Gene names are the mouse ones. The missing CDR3 end, 1 residue past where the read stops, is filled in from the germline J gene. V and J are TRBV23 and TRBJ2-4; the table names TRBD2, a call not compared with the DNA. The CDR3 is 15 residues long. CDR1 KGHTA and CDR2 FQNQQP come from the germline V gene. The DNA read from the CDR3 is TGCTCCAGCAGTCAAGAGACTGGGGGTCAAAACACCTTGTAC. It codes for CSSSQETGGQNTLY. The whole CDR3 protein is CSSSQETGGQNTLYF.

About this clone itself: The germline and genes are mouse ones. Coverage ceases 1 residue before the CDR3 finishes, and the germline J gene fills in the end. V gene TRBV3 combines with J gene TRBJ1-1, with 7 bases matching TRBD1. Germline V gene sequence: CDR1 SNHLY, CDR2 FYNGKV (reference sequence). The trim removed 4 bases at V and 5 bases at J, leaving 4 bases unmatched. This CDR3 has 13 amino acids. The CDR3 sequence is CASSSTGRTEVFF. CDR3 bases read: TGTGCCAGCAGCTCGACAGGGCGGACAGAAGTCTTC.

As for this clone: Gene names and germline refer to mouse. The read gets to within 1 residue of the CDR3 end, and the germline J gene fills in the rest. V is TRBV13-3 and J is TRBJ1-4, with a possible D match to TRBD1 (5 bases). This CDR3 spans 12 amino acids. Germline values: CDR1 NNHDY, CDR2 SYVADS. The V end lost 5 bases, the J end lost 7 bases, and 9 bases lay between the germline ends. The chain's CDR3 is CASSPGSERLFF. CDR3 DNA, as far as it was read: TGTGCCAGCAGCCCAGGGAGCGAAAGATTATTT.

As concerns this clone: The genes and germline here are from mouse. Read data end 1 residue before the CDR3 end; the end is taken from the germline J gene. The chain combines TRBV5 with TRBJ2-5; 7 bases fit TRBD1. There are 13 residues in the CDR3. CDR1 LGHNA and CDR2 YNLKQL come from the germline V gene (reference sequence). The trim removed 4 bases at V and 3 bases at J, leaving 1 base unmatched. The chain's CDR3 is CASSRDRQDTQYF. The sequenced CDR3 bases are TGTGCCAGCAGCCGGGACAGACAAGACACCCAGTAC.

To note about this clone: The listed genes are named as in mouse. The CDR3 extends 1 residue past the end of the read, so its final part is completed from the germline J gene. The chain carries TRBV14 and TRBJ2-1; 12 bases are shared with TRBD2. The CDR3 runs to 14 residues. CDR1 is SGHDT, CDR2 FRDEAV, per germline. V shed 4 bases and J 7 bases; nucleotides not matched to a gene: 3. The covered CDR3 bases are TGTGCCAGCAGTCGGGACTGGGGGGTGGCTGAGCAGTTC. This gives the protein CASSRDWGVAEQF. The complete CDR3 reads CASSRDWGVAEQFF.

On this clone itself: All gene names here are mouse names. The sequence runs out 1 residue before the end of the CDR3; the remainder is reconstructed from the germline J gene. The genes are TRBV31 and TRBJ2-5; TRBD2 aligns across 10 bases. Germline CDR1 is GKSSPN and CDR2 is SITVG. V lost 5 bases and J lost 5; bases outside the gene matches: 4. The CDR3 covers 13 residues. The sequenced CDR3 bases are TGTGCCTGGGACCTGGGGGGGCGAGACACCCAGTAC. It yields the protein CAWDLGGRDTQY. The entire CDR3 reads CAWDLGGRDTQYF. Combining the CDR3 with reference TRBV31 and TRBJ2-5 gives the whole variable domain AQTIHQWPVAEIKAVGSPLSLGCTIKGKSSPNLYWYWQATGGTLQQLFYSITVGQVESVVQLNLSASRPKDDQFILSTEKLLLSHSGFYLCAWDLGGRDTQYFGPGTRLLVL.